This T cell receptor (beta chain) was sequenced during a study of blood T cells in healthy people across ages (dated by TCRdb to between 2014 and 2016). Looking at the study overall: In model experiments, template switching captured about one uniquely barcoded TCR beta cDNA molecule for every two T cells. To track age-related changes in TCR beta repertoire diversity, the study relied on deep sequencing normalized with unique cDNA molecular identifiers. To avoid experimental bias, donors of different ages were distributed randomly across sequencing lanes. For two donors (one aged 18 to 29 and one aged 80 or older), the study analyzed two additional independent replicas of 1 million unique cDNA reads from the same blood draw. Four age groups were formed from the donors: young (average about 15 years), middle-aged (approximately 41), aged (around 62) and long-lived (more than 75).

This clonotype was observed a single time. The target of this receptor is not known. The record has no base qualities; no much larger clone is one base away. The approximately 39 donors, aged about 6 to 95 years, were systemically healthy Caucasian individuals from Russia. Each donor gave 8 to 10 milliliters of peripheral blood, drawn into EDTA-treated Vacutainer tubes. Ficoll-Paque density-gradient centrifugation was used to isolate PBMCs, with at least 6 million obtained per sample. Total RNA was extracted from PBMCs with Trizol reagent, with at least 5 micrograms obtained per sample. For every donor, an aliquot of PBMCs went through flow cytometry to measure the percentages of naive CD45RAhigh/CD27high T cells. According to the germline V gene (reference sequence), CDR1 reads DFQATT and CDR2 reads SNEGSKA. The CDR3 covers 14 residues, taking in both the cysteine and the phenylalanine. CDR3 DNA only is kept here, 42 bases in frame from base 1.

Library creation used 5' RACE. This sample was sequenced with an Illumina HiSeq 2500. The second PCR ran for about 7 to 11 cycles and used a J-beta primer mix along with a sample-barcoded 5' primer. A unique molecular identifier was introduced onto each TCR beta cDNA molecule by a template-switch 5' adaptor carrying 12 random nucleotides. Each sample yielded at least 3 million CDR3-containing paired-end reads. First-strand cDNA was synthesized from all RNA with the Mint cDNA synthesis kit, primed by a TRBC-specific oligonucleotide. Following uracil-DNA glycosylase treatment, a first 18-cycle PCR with universal primers M1SS and BC2_uni_R was performed on all cDNA. The published analysis was carried out like this. For normalization, 1 million high-quality reads, each with a distinct molecular identifier, were randomly selected from each sample. Instead of being binned into consensus sequences, reads with shared molecular identifiers were discarded. CDR3 identification, clonotype clustering and error correction used MiTCR with a Q25 quality threshold and the strictest error-elimination algorithm. Lower-bound total TCR beta diversity was estimated with a nonparametric unseen species model using Euler transformation. TCRdb trimmed the raw reads at Q25, called clones with MiXCR and kept productive beta chains. Each entry is one CDR3 protein sequence, shown with its most common DNA and genes. The V and J calls and clone size come from TCRdb's table, not from the authors' own analysis. Present in this sample are approximately 1.5 million distinct CDR3 sequences, under 55% of which were seen just once. About 4.1% of the sample goes to the ten largest clones.

What the research found in general, with its limitations: Because donor CMV infection status was unknown, age-related changes in expanded clonotypes were potentially confounded. As age increased, observed TCR beta diversity per million T cells dropped in a roughly linear way, and a significant reduction was already evident by age around 41. Compared with the aged group, the long-lived group had more naive CD4+ T cells, fewer expanded clones and increased TCR diversity, suggesting age selection. Because profiling used bulk unsorted PBMCs, naive and antigen-experienced compartments could not be compared conclusively. Estimates of total diversity based on one million sequenced T cells were considered lower bounds and underestimates. A strong correlation was found between observed TCR beta diversity and the percentage of naive T cells measured by flow cytometry.

This clonotype was obtained from a young woman in good health. Source material: blood. The V gene is TRBV20-1 and the J gene is TRBJ2-1; TRBD1 matches 11 bases in the middle. The J call could be wrong; TRBJ2-7 is a better fit for the DNA end. At the DNA level, the sequence is TGCAGTGCTGACCCGGGACAGGGGGTGCACGAGCAGTACTTC. Its protein reads: CSADPGQGVHEQYF.